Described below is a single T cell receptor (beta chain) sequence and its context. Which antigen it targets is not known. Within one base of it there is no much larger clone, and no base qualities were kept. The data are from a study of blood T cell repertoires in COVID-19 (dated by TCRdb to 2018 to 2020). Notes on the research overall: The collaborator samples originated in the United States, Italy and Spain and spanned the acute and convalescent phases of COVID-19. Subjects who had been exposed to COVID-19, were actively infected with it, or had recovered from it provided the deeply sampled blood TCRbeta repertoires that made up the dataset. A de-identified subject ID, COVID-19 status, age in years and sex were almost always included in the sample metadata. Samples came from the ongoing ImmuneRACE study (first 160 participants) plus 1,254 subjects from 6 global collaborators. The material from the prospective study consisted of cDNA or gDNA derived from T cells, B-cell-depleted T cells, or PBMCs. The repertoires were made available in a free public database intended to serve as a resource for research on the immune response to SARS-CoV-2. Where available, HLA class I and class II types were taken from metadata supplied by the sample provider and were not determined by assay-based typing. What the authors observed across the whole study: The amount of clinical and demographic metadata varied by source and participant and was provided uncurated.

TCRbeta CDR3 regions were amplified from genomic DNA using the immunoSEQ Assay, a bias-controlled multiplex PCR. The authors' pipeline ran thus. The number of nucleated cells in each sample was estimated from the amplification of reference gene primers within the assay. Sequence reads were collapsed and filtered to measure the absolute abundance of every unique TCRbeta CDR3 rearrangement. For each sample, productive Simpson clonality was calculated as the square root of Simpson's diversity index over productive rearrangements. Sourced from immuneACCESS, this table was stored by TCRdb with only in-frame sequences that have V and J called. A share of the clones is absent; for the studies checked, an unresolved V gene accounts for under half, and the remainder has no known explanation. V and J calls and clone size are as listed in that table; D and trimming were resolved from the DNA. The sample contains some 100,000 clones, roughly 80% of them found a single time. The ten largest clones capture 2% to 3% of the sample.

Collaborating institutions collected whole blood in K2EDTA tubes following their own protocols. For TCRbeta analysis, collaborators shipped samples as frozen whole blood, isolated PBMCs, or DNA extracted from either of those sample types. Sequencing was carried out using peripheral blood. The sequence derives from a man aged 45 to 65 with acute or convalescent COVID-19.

Here the CDR3 is given as CATSDHLAGGKETQYF. Read as DNA, the sequence is TGTGCCACCAGTGACCACCTAGCGGGGGGGAAAGAGACCCAGTACTTC. Recombination connected TRBV24-1 to TRBJ2-5; TRBD2 matches 12 bases in the middle. The CDR3 starts with the cysteine, ends with the phenylalanine, and has 16 residues. CDR3 DNA only is kept here, 48 bases in frame from base 1. Per the germline V gene, KGHDR is the CDR1 and SFDVKD is the CDR2. Ends trimmed: V by 4 bases, J by 3 bases; bases unmatched to a gene: 5.